One T cell receptor beta chain is described in this entry. Generated by immunoSEQ multiplex PCR, the TCRdb table keeps only in-frame clones and is missing some. The repertoire holds 55,000 to 75,000 clones, around nine tenths seen once, with less than 1.5% in the top ten. The data are from a study of T cell changes during pregnancy in multiple sclerosis. The V gene lost 3 bases and the J gene lost 0 bases, with 5 bases spanning the gap. The CDR3 spans 14 residues. In germline, CDR1 is LNHNV, CDR2 YYDKDF (reference sequence). The chain joins TRBV15 to TRBJ1-4; D gene unclear. The sequence came from a female donor in good health, enrolled as a control in a pregnancy study. The source was peripheral blood, collected in the third trimester of pregnancy. The CDR3 sequence is CATSSPTTNEKLFF. DNA of the CDR3: TGTGCCACCAGCAGTCCAACAACTAATGAAAAACTGTTTTTT.